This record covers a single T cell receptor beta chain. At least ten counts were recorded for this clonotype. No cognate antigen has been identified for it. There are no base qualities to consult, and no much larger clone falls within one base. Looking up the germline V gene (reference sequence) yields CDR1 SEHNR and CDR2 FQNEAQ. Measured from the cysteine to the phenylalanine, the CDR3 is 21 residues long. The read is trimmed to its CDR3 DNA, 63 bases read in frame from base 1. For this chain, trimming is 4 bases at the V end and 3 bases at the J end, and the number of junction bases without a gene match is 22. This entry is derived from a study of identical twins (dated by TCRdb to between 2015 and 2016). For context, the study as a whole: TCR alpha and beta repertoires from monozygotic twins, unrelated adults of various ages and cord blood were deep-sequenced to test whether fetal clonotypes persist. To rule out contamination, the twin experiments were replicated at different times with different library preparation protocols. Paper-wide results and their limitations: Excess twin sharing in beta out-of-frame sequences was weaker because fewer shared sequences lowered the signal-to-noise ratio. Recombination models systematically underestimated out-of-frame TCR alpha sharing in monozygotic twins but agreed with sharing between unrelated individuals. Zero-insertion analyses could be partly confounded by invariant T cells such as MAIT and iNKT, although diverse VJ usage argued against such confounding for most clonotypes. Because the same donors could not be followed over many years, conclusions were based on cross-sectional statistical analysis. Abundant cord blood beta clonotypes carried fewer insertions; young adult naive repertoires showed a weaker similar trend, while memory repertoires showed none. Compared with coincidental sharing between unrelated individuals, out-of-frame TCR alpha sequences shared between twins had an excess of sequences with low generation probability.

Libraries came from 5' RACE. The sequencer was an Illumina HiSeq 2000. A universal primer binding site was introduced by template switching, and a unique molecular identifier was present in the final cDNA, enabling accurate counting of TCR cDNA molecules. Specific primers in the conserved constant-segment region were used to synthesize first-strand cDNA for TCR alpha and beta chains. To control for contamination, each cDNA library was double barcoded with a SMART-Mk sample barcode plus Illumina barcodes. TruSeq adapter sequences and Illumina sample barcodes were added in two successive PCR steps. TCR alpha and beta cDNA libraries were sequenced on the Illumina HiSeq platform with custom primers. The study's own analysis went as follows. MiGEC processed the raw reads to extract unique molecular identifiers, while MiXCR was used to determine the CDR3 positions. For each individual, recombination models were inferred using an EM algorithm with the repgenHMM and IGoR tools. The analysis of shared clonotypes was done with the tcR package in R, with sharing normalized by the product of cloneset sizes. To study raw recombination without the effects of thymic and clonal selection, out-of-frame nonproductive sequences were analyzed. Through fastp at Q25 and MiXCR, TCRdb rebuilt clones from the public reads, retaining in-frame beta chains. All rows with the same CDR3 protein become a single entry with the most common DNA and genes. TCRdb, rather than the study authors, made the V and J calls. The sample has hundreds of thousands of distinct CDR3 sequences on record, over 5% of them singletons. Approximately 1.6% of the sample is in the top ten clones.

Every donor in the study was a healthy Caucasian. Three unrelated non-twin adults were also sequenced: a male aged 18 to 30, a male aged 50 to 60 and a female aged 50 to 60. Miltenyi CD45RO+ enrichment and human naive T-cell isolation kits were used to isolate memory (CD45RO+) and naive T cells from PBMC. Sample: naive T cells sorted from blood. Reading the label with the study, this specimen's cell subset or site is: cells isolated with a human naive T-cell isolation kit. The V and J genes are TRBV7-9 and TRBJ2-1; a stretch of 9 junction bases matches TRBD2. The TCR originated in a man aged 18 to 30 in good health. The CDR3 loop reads CASSSSRVAGVRALDYNEQFF. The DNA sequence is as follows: TGTGCCAGCAGCTCTAGCCGAGTAGCGGGAGTGAGGGCGCTAGACTACAATGAGCAGTTCTTC.